This TCR beta chain was recorded in a study of shared clonotypes between healthy human individuals. Per germline, CDR1 SGHTA and CDR2 FQGNSA. The trim removed 4 bases at V and 9 bases at J, leaving 11 bases unmatched. The CDR3 has 15 amino acids. Only in-frame clones appear in the TCRdb table, and some are missing; sequencing was by immunoSEQ multiplex PCR. The repertoire has a few million clones, around 93% of them found once; the top ten carry approximately 1.6%. CD45RO-negative, CCR7-selected cells formed the naive CD8 fraction, which excluded terminally differentiated effector memory CD45RA+ cells.

The clonotype comes from a man between 18 and 35 years old in good health. Some clones in this sample may be carry-over from other donors' samples. Sequenced: naive CD8+ T cells from PBMCs. The chain combines TRBV7-2 with TRBJ2-1; 8 bases are a match to TRBD1. DNA of the CDR3: TGTGCCAGCAGCTCAGGGGGCCTCTGGGGCGGTGAGCAGTTCTTC. It translates to CASSSGGLWGGEQFF.